The 20 T cell receptor beta chains given below trace back to one sample, sequenced in a study of blood T cell repertoires in COVID-19. Generated by immunoSEQ multiplex PCR, the TCRdb table keeps only in-frame clones and is missing some. The sample lists about 160,000 clones, roughly four fifths occurring once. The sample consisted of peripheral blood. Receptors originate from a human donor in a cohort sampled during active COVID-19.

The J gene is TRBJ2-5, the V gene TRBV5-1; 15 nucleotides agree with TRBD2. Germline-derived CDR1 and CDR2 are SGHRS and YFSETQ. The CDR3 has 19 residues. The V segment lost 4 bases and the J segment 3 bases; nucleotides outside the gene matches: 13. The CDR3 reads CASSPPPRTSGGAEETQYF. CDR3 nucleotide sequence: TGCGCCAGCAGCCCGCCCCCCCGGACTAGCGGGGGGGCTGAAGAGACCCAGTACTTC.

The chain links TRBV7-9 to TRBJ2-1, with TRBD2 as a possible D gene (6 bases). CDR1 and CDR2 (germline): SEHNR, FQNEAQ (reference sequence). V was clipped by 5 bases and J by 2 bases, with 16 bases between them. The CDR3 loop spans 16 amino acids. This chain's CDR3 is CASSIGVGSTYNEQFF. The DNA of the CDR3 is TGTGCCAGCAGCATAGGTGTCGGGAGCACCTACAATGAGCAGTTCTTC.

This clone was detected only a few times. Its ends do not fully match the called genes, so a read error is possible. The chain couples TRBV18 to TRBJ2-7; 11 bases are a match to TRBD2. Germline CDR1 KGHSH, CDR2 LQKENI. The CDR3 consists of 16 residues. The CDR3 reads CASSATLAGDSSEQYF. The CDR3 nucleotides are TGTGCCAGCTCAGCGACACTAGCGGGAGACTCCTCCGAGCAGTACTTC.

This clone was detected once. The chain employs TRBV11-3 and TRBJ2-5; 7 bases are shared with TRBD2. Unmatched junction bases numbered 2, after V lost 9 bases and J lost 1 base. This CDR3 comprises 12 residues. CDR1 and CDR2 (germline): SGHNT, YENEEA. This CDR3 reads CARGGIQETQYF. In DNA, the CDR3 is TGTGCCAGGGGGGGGATCCAAGAGACCCAGTACTTC.

This chain connects TRBV5-1 to TRBJ2-3; a weak D match, TRBD2 (6 bases). V lost 6 bases to trimming and J lost 0 bases, with 14 bases between them. The CDR3 runs to 15 residues. CDR1 is SGHRS and CDR2 is YFSETQ in the germline V gene. CDR3 residues: CASTDAGGSTDTQYF. CDR3 bases: TGCGCCAGCACCGACGCCGGGGGTAGCACAGATACGCAGTATTTT.

This chain uses TRBV5-1 with TRBJ2-7; D is uncertain. V lost 2 bases to trimming and J lost 2 bases, with 8 bases between them. This CDR3 has 13 amino acids. Germline V gives CDR1 SGHRS, CDR2 YFSETQ. CDR3 DNA sequence: TGCGCCAGCAGCTTCGGCGGAGCCTACGAGCAGTACTTC. This gives the protein CASSFGGAYEQYF.

The J gene is TRBJ2-5, the V gene TRBV11-2; unclear D gene. Germline-derived CDR1 and CDR2 are SGHAT and FQNNGV. V was pared by 2 bases and J by 2 bases, with 9 bases between. The CDR3 extends over 14 amino acids. In DNA form, the CDR3 reads TGTGCCAGCAGCTTATGGAGCACTCAAGAGACCCAGTACTTC. Protein sequence: CASSLWSTQETQYF. Combining the CDR3 with reference TRBV11-2 and TRBJ2-5 gives the whole variable domain EAGVAQSPRYKIIEKRQSVAFWCNPISGHATLYWYQQILGQGPKLLIQFQNNGVVDDSQLPKDRFSAERLKGVDSTLKIQPAKLEDSAVYLCASSLWSTQETQYFGPGTRLLVL.

The chain has TRBV6-5 and TRBJ2-7; D not resolved. Trimming took 2 bases from V and 0 from J, leaving 11 bases between them. This CDR3 is built from 15 residues. Germline values: CDR1 MNHEY, CDR2 SVGAGI. The CDR3 DNA is TGTGCCAGCAGTTACGCAGTATCAAGCTCCTACGAGCAGTACTTC. Translated, it gives CASSYAVSSSYEQYF.

V and J are TRBV18 and TRBJ2-1; 10 bases fit TRBD2. The CDR3 runs to 15 residues. The ends lost 0 bases at V and 10 bases at J; junction bases unmatched: 6. From germline, CDR1 is KGHSH and CDR2 LQKENI. This CDR3 reads CASSPPSGRDEEQFF. As DNA, the CDR3 is TGTGCCAGCTCACCACCGAGCGGGAGGGATGAAGAGCAGTTCTTC.

J is TRBJ1-6 and V is TRBV4-3, with TRBD1 matching over 10 bases. The CDR3 is made up of 18 amino acids. The germline V gene has CDR1 LGHNA and CDR2 YSLEER. J lost 8 bases, V lost 1 base, and 11 bases had no gene match. The CDR3 region is CASSQARPPGQGYSPLHF. As DNA, the CDR3 is TGCGCCAGCAGCCAAGCCAGACCCCCGGGACAGGGGTATTCACCCCTCCACTTT.

The chain uses TRBV6-2 or TRBV6-3 and TRBJ2-7; 10 nucleotides agree with TRBD2. Germline V lookup: CDR1 MNHEY, CDR2 SVGEGT. V trimming: 3 bases; J trimming: 5 bases; junction bases outside the gene matches: 10. The CDR3 consists of 16 residues. The CDR3 spells CASSYRLAGRLDEQYF. CDR3 DNA: TGTGCCAGCAGTTATCGACTAGCGGGTCGCCTTGACGAGCAGTACTTC.

The V gene is TRBV10-3, the J gene TRBJ2-5, with 9 bases that match TRBD2. V dropped 8 bases and J dropped 5; count of bases not matched to a gene: 18. Germline CDR1 and CDR2: ENHRY and SYGVKD. The CDR3 length is 17 residues. CDR3 in amino acids: CAIRDSGSRGGGETQYF. DNA for the CDR3: TGTGCCATCCGCGATAGCGGGAGCCGGGGAGGTGGGGAGACCCAGTACTTC.

The chain carries TRBV9 and TRBJ1-4, with D unresolved. The CDR3 extends over 13 amino acids. The germline CDR1 and CDR2 sequences are SGDLS and YYNGEE. V was trimmed by 3 bases and J by 5 bases, leaving 8 bases between them. The CDR3 DNA is TGTGCCAGCAGCGCGTCGGGGAATGAAAAACTGTTTTTT. This gives the protein CASSASGNEKLFF.

The chain links TRBV28 to TRBJ2-7, with D possibly matching TRBD2 (5 bases). Germline CDR1 is MDHEN and CDR2 is SYDVKM. V was pared by 7 bases and J by 9 bases, with 25 bases between. This CDR3 region has 15 residues. CDR3 loop: CASTPSRAAGFLQYF. The CDR3, as DNA: TGTGCCAGCACCCCGTCCCGGGCCGCGGGTTTCTTGCAGTACTTC.

The genes are TRBV19 and TRBJ1-2, with TRBD1 as a possible D gene (6 bases). This CDR3 has 13 residues. Germline-derived CDR1 and CDR2 are LNHDA and SQIVND (reference sequence). V was clipped by 7 bases and J by 4 bases, with 13 bases between them. The DNA for the CDR3 is TGTGCCAGTAAGAACAGGGATAGCTATGGCTACACCTTC. This gives the protein CASKNRDSYGYTF.

The chain is built from TRBV2 and TRBJ1-6; a weak D match, TRBD1 (5 bases). The germline V and J ends were trimmed by 6 bases and 13 bases, with 16 bases remaining between them. CDR3 length: 13 residues. Germline lookup yields CDR1 SNHLY and CDR2 FYNNEI. The CDR3 bases are TGTGCCAGCAGCACCGATCTCAGGGTCCCCCTCCACTTT. Translating gives CASSTDLRVPLHF. The full variable domain, its missing parts supplied by reference TRBV2 and TRBJ1-6, is EPEVTQTPSHQVTQMGQEVILRCVPISNHLYFYWYRQILGQKVEFLVSFYNNEISEKSEIFDDQFSVERPDGSNFTLKIRSTKLEDSAMYFCASSTDLRVPLHFGNGTRLTVT.

The CDR3 region has the DNA TGCGCCAGCAGCCAGGACAGGGACCTGGACGAGCAGTACTTC. Its translation is CASSQDRDLDEQYF. V is TRBV4-3 and J is TRBJ2-7; 8 bases are a match to TRBD1. This CDR3 has 14 residues. Germline assignment: CDR1 LGHNA and CDR2 YSLEER. V gave up 3 bases and J gave up 5 bases; unmatched junction bases: 6.

The V and J genes are TRBV7-9 and TRBJ2-7; 10 nucleotides agree with TRBD1. The CDR3 contains 17 residues. With 5 bases clipped from V and 3 bases from J, the junction kept 13 bases outside the gene matches. Germline CDR1 and CDR2: SEHNR and FQNEAQ (reference sequence). CDR3 DNA sequence: TGTGCCAGCAGCCCTGGGGCCTGGACAGGGGGGGACTACGAGCAGTACTTC. Translating gives CASSPGAWTGGDYEQYF. The full variable domain, rest sourced from reference TRBV7-9 and TRBJ2-7, is DTGVSQNPRHKITKRGQNVTFRCDPISEHNRLYWYRQTLGQGPEFLTYFQNEAQLEKSRLLSDRFSAERPKGSFSTLEIQRTEQGDSAMYLCASSPGAWTGGDYEQYFGPGTRLTVT.

This chain connects TRBV7-3 to TRBJ2-1, with TRBD2 identical over 10 bases. With V trimmed by 0 bases and J by 6 bases, 8 bases remained unmatched. Germline V CDR1 and CDR2: SGHTA, FQGTGA. The CDR3 consists of 17 residues. For the CDR3, the DNA is TGTGCCAGCAGCTTAACGGGAGCGGGAGGGCCAAGCAATGAGCAGTTCTTC. This codes for CASSLTGAGGPSNEQFF.

The V and J genes are TRBV7-6 and TRBJ2-7; 10 bases match TRBD1. Germline V gene data show CDR1 as SGHVS and CDR2 as FNYEAQ. V was pared by 4 bases and J by 6 bases, with 12 bases of the junction left unmatched. This CDR3 is 16 amino acids long. The CDR3 protein is CASSSLGGTGVAEQYF. In DNA, the CDR3 is TGTGCCAGCAGCTCCCTCGGCGGGACAGGGGTAGCCGAGCAGTACTTC.